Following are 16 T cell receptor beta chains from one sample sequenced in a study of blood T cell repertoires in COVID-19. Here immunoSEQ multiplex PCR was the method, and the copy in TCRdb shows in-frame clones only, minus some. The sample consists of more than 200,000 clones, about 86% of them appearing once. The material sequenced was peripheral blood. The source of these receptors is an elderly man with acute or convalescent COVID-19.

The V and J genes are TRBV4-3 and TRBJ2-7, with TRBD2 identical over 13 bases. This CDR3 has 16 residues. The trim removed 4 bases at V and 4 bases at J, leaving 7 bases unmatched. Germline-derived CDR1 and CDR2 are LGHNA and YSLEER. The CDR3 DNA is TGCGCCAGCAGCCCCCGGACTAGCGGGAGTGGGTACGAGCAGTACTTC. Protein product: CASSPRTSGSGYEQYF.

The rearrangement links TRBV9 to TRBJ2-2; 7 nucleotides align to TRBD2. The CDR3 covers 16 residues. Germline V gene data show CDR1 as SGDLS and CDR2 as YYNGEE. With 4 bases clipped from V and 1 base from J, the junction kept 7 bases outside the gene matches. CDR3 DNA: TGTGCCAGCAGCCCAAAGGCTAGCGGGAACACCGGGGAGCTGTTTTTT. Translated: CASSPKASGNTGELFF.

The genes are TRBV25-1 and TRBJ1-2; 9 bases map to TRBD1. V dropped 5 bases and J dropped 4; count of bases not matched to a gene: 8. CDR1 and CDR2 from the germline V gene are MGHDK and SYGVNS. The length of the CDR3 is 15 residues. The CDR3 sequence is CASSLEGDRAYGYTF. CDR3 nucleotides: TGTGCCAGCAGTTTAGAGGGGGACAGGGCCTATGGCTACACCTTC.

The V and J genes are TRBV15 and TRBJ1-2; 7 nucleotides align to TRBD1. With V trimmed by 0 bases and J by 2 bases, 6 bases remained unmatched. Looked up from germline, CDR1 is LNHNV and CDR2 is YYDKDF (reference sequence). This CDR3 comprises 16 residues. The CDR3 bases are TGTGCCACCAGCAGAGATCAGGGACAGTTAAACTATGGCTACACCTTC. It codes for CATSRDQGQLNYGYTF.

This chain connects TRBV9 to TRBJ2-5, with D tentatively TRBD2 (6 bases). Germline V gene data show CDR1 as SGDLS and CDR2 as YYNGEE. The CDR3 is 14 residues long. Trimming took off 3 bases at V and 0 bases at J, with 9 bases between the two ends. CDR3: CASSAWDYQETQYF. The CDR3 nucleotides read TGTGCCAGCAGCGCCTGGGACTACCAAGAGACCCAGTACTTC.

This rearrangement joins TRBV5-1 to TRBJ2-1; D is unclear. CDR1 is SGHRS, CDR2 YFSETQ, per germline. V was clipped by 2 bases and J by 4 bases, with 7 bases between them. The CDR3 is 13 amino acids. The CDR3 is CASSFSFYNEQFF. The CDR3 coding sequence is TGCGCCAGCAGCTTCTCCTTTTACAATGAGCAGTTCTTC.

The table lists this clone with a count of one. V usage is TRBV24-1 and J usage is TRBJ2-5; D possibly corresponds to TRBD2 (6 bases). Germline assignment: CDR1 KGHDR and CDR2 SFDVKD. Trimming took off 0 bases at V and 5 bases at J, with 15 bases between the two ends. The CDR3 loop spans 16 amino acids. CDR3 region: CATSDLSGGDRETQYF. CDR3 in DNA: TGTGCCACCAGTGATTTGTCAGGCGGGGATCGTGAGACCCAGTACTTC.

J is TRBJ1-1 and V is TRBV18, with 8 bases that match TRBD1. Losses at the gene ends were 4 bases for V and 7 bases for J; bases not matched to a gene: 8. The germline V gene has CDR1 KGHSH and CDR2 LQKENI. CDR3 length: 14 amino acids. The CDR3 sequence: CASSRNGQGDEAFF. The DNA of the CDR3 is TGTGCCAGCTCACGTAACGGACAGGGCGATGAAGCTTTCTTT.

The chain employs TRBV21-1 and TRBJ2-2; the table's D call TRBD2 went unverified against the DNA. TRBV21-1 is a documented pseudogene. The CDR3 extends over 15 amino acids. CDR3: CAKGRRGRNTGELFF. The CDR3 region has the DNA TGTGCCAAGGGGCGGCGGGGCCGCAACACCGGGGAGCTGTTTTTT.

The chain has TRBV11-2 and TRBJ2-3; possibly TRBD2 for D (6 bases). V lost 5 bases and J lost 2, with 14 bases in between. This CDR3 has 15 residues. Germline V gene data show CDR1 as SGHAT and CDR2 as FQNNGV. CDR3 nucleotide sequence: TGTGCCAGCAGCCCAAGCGGGCCTTACACAGATACGCAGTATTTT. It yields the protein CASSPSGPYTDTQYF.

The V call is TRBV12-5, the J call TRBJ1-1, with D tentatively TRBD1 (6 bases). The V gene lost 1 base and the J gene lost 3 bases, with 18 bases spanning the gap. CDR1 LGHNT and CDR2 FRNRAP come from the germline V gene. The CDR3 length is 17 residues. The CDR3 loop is CASGLAQGIARYTEAFF. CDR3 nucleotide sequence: TGTGCTAGTGGTTTGGCCCAGGGGATAGCAAGGTACACTGAAGCTTTCTTT. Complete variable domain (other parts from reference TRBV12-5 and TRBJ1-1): DARVTQTPRHKVTEMGQEVTMRCQPILGHNTVFWYRQTMMQGLELLAYFRNRAPLDDSGMPKDRFSAEMPDATLATLKIQPSEPRDSAVYFCASGLAQGIARYTEAFFGQGTRLTVV.

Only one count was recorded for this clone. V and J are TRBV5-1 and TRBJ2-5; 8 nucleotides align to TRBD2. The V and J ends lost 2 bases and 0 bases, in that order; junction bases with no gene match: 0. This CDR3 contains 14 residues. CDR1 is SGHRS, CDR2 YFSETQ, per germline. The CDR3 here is CASSLLADQETQYF. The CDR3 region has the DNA TGCGCCAGCAGCTTACTAGCGGACCAAGAGACCCAGTACTTC.

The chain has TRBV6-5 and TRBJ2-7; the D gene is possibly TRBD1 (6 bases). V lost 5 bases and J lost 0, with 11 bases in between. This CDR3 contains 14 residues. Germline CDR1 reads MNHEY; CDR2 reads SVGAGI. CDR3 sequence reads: CASSPQGGSYEQYF. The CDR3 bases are TGTGCCAGCAGTCCGCAAGGGGGCTCCTACGAGCAGTACTTC.

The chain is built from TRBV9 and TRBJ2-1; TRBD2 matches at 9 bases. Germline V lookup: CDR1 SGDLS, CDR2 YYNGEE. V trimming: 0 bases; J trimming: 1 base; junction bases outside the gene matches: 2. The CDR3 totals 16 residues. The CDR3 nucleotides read TGTGCCAGCAGCGTAGAGCTAGCGGGGTCCTACAATGAGCAGTTCTTC. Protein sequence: CASSVELAGSYNEQFF.

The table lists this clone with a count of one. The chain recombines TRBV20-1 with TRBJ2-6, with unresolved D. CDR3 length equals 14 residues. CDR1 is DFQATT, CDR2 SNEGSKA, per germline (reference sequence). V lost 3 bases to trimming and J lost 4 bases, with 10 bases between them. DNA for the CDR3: TGCAGTGCTAGTGATAAGACAGGGGCCAACGTCCTGACTTTC. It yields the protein CSASDKTGANVLTF.

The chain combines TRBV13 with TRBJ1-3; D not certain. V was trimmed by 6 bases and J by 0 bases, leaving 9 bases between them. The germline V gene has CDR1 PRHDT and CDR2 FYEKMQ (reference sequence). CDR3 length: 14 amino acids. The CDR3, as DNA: TGTGCCAGCAGGGTGGGCAGCTCTGGAAACACCATATATTTT. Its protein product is CASRVGSSGNTIYF.